This T cell receptor (beta chain) was found in a study of blood T cell repertoires in COVID-19. Profiling relied on immunoSEQ multiplex PCR, and the TCRdb table lists in-frame clones only, not all of them. This table holds about 480,000 clones, roughly 89% found once. CDR3 length equals 14 residues. Germline V gives CDR1 MNHEY, CDR2 SMNVEV (reference sequence). V lost 5 bases to trimming and J lost 4 bases; unmatched junction nucleotides: 5. The sequence was obtained from a man between 18 and 35 years old with COVID-19, enrolled during active disease. Specimen: peripheral blood. The chain uses TRBV27 and TRBJ2-1; TRBD2 matches at 7 bases. The CDR3 nucleotides read TGTGCCAGCAGTCTCGGGACTACATACAATGAGCAGTTCTTC. Translated: CASSLGTTYNEQFF.